Described below is a single T cell receptor (beta chain) sequence and its context. This entry comes from a study of blood T cell repertoires in COVID-19. Study background: COVID-19 samples from acute and convalescent phases originated in the United States, Italy and Spain. The analysed material was cDNA or gDNA that came from T cells, B-cell-depleted T cells, or PBMCs.

Under the authors' procedure: Scientists estimated how many nucleated cells there were by amplifying reference gene primers. The table came from immunoSEQ multiplex PCR; TCRdb's copy has only in-frame clones and leaves some out. V and J calls and clone size are given by that table; D and trimming were obtained from the DNA. The sample records some 33,000 clones, about 89% being singletons. Germline V lookup: CDR1 MNHNY, CDR2 SVGAGI (reference sequence). V dropped 5 bases and J dropped 7 bases, with 8 bases sitting between them. This CDR3 region has 11 residues. This rearrangement joins TRBV6-6 to TRBJ2-5; D gene unclear. The clonotype was recovered from a human donor in a cohort sampled during active COVID-19. Sequences were obtained from peripheral blood. In nucleotides, the CDR3 is TGTGCCAGCAGTCAACCGGGGACCCAGTACTTC. Translated: CASSQPGTQYF.